This record covers a single T cell receptor (beta chain). Its antigen is as yet unknown. The data belong to a study of CD4+ T cells in melanoma. Overall study results and limits: CD8+ T cell, macrophage and B cell function reportedly correlated with neoantigen-specific CD4+ T cells.

Method: immunoSEQ multiplex PCR; TCRdb's copy keeps in-frame clones and lacks some. The table has about 11,000 clones, almost 70% seen once. This CDR3 spans 15 amino acids. J gave up 2 bases and V 3 bases, and 6 bases lay outside the gene matches. The germline gives CDR1 MGHRA, CDR2 YSYEKL. This TCR was recovered from a human donor with melanoma. The chain has TRBV4-1 and TRBJ1-2, with 7 nucleotides matching TRBD1. Specimen: cells from a culture (not recorded whether cultured in vitro). The CDR3 loop is CASSQQGGTNYGYTF. In DNA form, the CDR3 reads TGCGCCAGCAGCCAGCAGGGGGGCACGAACTATGGCTACACCTTC.